Sequencing of this T cell receptor beta chain was carried out in a study of blood T cell repertoires in COVID-19. Germline CDR1 and CDR2: SGHAT and FQNNGV. V was trimmed by 1 base and J by 3 bases, leaving 10 bases between them. The CDR3 contains 14 residues. Profiled with immunoSEQ multiplex PCR; TCRdb holds only in-frame clones, not every one. The sample records approximately 98,000 clones, 88% being singletons. The rearrangement uses TRBV11-2 and TRBJ2-7, with D maybe TRBD2 (5 bases). The sample was peripheral blood. The receptor's source is a human donor in a cohort sampled during active COVID-19. Here the CDR3 DNA reads TGTGCCAGCAGCTTAGGGACTGGCATCTACGAGCAGTACTTC. Protein: CASSLGTGIYEQYF.